These 26 T cell receptor beta chains were sequenced from one sample in a study of beta chain features in type 1 diabetes. Sequencing targeted expressed TCRB transcripts, as all isolated RNA had been reverse transcribed. This table comes from immunoSEQ multiplex PCR, and its TCRdb copy is limited to in-frame clones, with some not included. This table has 350,000 to 400,000 clones, over 12% appearing once. The sequenced sample was naive CD4+ T cells from blood. These receptor sequences come from a woman between 18 and 29 years old in good health.

The chain links TRBV5-1 to TRBJ1-2; no clear D gene. The CDR3 has 12 residues. Trimming stripped 4 bases from V and 6 bases from J, with 10 bases between. Germline V gene lookup returns CDR1 SGHRS and CDR2 YFSETQ. The CDR3 loop is CASSPYTDGYTF. In DNA form, the CDR3 reads TGCGCCAGCAGCCCATATACAGATGGCTACACCTTC. The complete variable domain, with remaining parts taken from reference TRBV5-1 and TRBJ1-2, reads KAGVTQTPRYLIKTRGQQVTLSCSPISGHRSVSWYQQTPGQGLQFLFEYFSETQRNKGNFPGRFSGRQFSNSRSEMNVSTLELGDSALYLCASSPYTDGYTFGSGTRLTVV.

The chain uses TRBV5-1 and TRBJ2-7; unclear D gene. CDR1 and CDR2 from the germline V gene are SGHRS and YFSETQ. V lost 5 bases to trimming and J lost 2 bases, with 11 bases between them. The CDR3 extends over 13 amino acids. The CDR3 is CASRAASTYEQYF. In DNA, the CDR3 is TGCGCCAGCAGGGCTGCTTCGACCTACGAGCAGTACTTC.

The V and J genes are TRBV2 and TRBJ1-2; 8 bases align to TRBD1. Germline V lookup: CDR1 SNHLY, CDR2 FYNNEI. V dropped 8 bases and J dropped 13; count of bases not matched to a gene: 9. The CDR3 is 11 amino acids. The CDR3 DNA reads TGTGCCAGCCGCAGGGACAGGTCTGTCACCTTC. Amino acid sequence: CASRRDRSVTF.

J is TRBJ2-7 and V is TRBV10-3, with a tentative D call TRBD1 (6 bases). Trimming removed 2 bases at V and 3 bases at J, with 11 bases between. This CDR3 is built from 14 residues. The germline CDR1 and CDR2 sequences are ENHRY and SYGVKD. The DNA for the CDR3 is TGTGCCATCAGTGAGAGGACAGATAGCTACGAGCAGTACTTC. This sequence encodes CAISERTDSYEQYF.

The chain couples TRBV29-1 to TRBJ1-2; D may be TRBD1 (6 bases). The V end lost 4 bases, the J end lost 3 bases, and 18 bases lay between the germline ends. The germline gives CDR1 SQVTM, CDR2 ANQGSEA. The CDR3 totals 15 residues. The CDR3 DNA is TGCAGCGTTGTAGCGAACCTACAGGGCGACTATGGCTACACCTTC. The encoded protein is CSVVANLQGDYGYTF.

This CDR3 is CASSPSGSYEQYF. The CDR3 DNA reads as TGTGCCAGCAGCCCCAGCGGGTCCTACGAGCAGTACTTC. The rearrangement uses TRBV7-3 and TRBJ2-7; D is perhaps TRBD2 (6 bases). CDR3 length: 13 amino acids. V shed 5 bases and J shed 1 base, with 9 bases lying between them. Germline V gene lookup returns CDR1 SGHTA and CDR2 FQGTGA.

The CDR3 sequence: CASSSPGQGGGAFF. The CDR3 DNA reads TGTGCCAGCAGCTCACCGGGACAGGGTGGTGGGGCTTTCTTT. V gene TRBV7-2 combines with J gene TRBJ1-1, with TRBD1 matching 9 bases. Germline-derived CDR1 and CDR2 are SGHTA and FQGNSA. This CDR3 is 14 amino acids long. Unmatched junction bases numbered 11, after V lost 4 bases and J lost 11 bases.

In this sample, this clone turned up a few times. The V and J genes are TRBV23-1 and TRBJ1-4; D perhaps matches TRBD1 (5 bases). TRBV23-1 has ORF status, its function being uncertain. V was clipped by 5 bases and J by 5 bases, with 12 bases between them. This CDR3 region has 14 residues. CDR3 nucleotide sequence: TGCGCCAGCAGTGGGGACGGGAGCAATGAAAAACTGTTTTTT. The encoded protein is CASSGDGSNEKLFF.

The chain has TRBV6-6 and TRBJ1-5; the match to TRBD1 covers 8 bases. Germline lookup yields CDR1 MNHNY and CDR2 SVGAGI (reference sequence). V lost 6 bases to trimming and J lost 0 bases; unmatched junction nucleotides: 4. The CDR3 is 15 residues long. CDR3 nucleotide sequence: TGTGCCAGCAGCGACGACAGGGGTAGCAATCAGCCCCAGCATTTT. Translating it yields CASSDDRGSNQPQHF.

The chain joins TRBV19 to TRBJ2-7; TRBD2 matches at 12 bases. The CDR3 extends over 18 amino acids. CDR1 and CDR2 from the germline V gene are LNHDA and SQIVND (reference sequence). J gave up 1 base and V 3 bases, and 10 bases lay outside the gene matches. CDR3 region: CASSIPGLAGPGSYEQYF. CDR3 nucleotides: TGTGCCAGTAGTATCCCAGGACTAGCGGGACCAGGATCCTACGAGCAGTACTTC.

The table lists this clone with a few counts. The chain uses TRBV27 and TRBJ1-1; the match to TRBD1 covers 10 bases. CDR3 size: 13 residues. With 5 bases clipped from V and 3 bases from J, the junction kept 0 bases outside the gene matches. Germline-derived CDR1 and CDR2 are MNHEY and SMNVEV (reference sequence). The CDR3: CASSGQGDTEAFF. The CDR3 nucleotides are TGTGCCAGCAGTGGACAGGGGGACACTGAAGCTTTCTTT.

This clone was observed a handful of times. The genes are TRBV2 and TRBJ1-2; perhaps TRBD1 as D (6 bases). This CDR3 is built from 14 residues. Germline-derived CDR1 and CDR2 are SNHLY and FYNNEI. V was trimmed by 8 bases and J by 4 bases, leaving 17 bases between them. The chain's CDR3 is CASPRRGASYGYTF. CDR3 DNA: TGTGCCAGCCCTAGGCGGGGGGCGAGCTATGGCTACACCTTC.

The table lists this clone with a few counts. The chain has TRBV15 and TRBJ2-6; D is possibly TRBD1 (5 bases). CDR1 is LNHNV and CDR2 is YYDKDF in the germline V gene (reference sequence). V was clipped by 0 bases and J by 0 bases, with 15 bases between them. The CDR3 extends over 19 amino acids. Here the CDR3 DNA reads TGTGCCACCAGCAGAGACGCCGGCAGCACAGGCTCTGGGGCCAACGTCCTGACTTTC. Translated, it gives CATSRDAGSTGSGANVLTF.

This chain uses TRBV2 with TRBJ2-7, with 11 nucleotides matching TRBD1. The CDR3 sequence is 14 residues long. Trimming cost V 8 bases and J 5 bases; bases outside gene matches: 8. The germline CDR1 and CDR2 sequences are SNHLY and FYNNEI. This CDR3 is CASRKGQGVHEQYF. The CDR3 DNA reads TGTGCCAGCCGTAAGGGACAGGGGGTACACGAGCAGTACTTC.

The chain recombines TRBV6-1 with TRBJ1-5; possible D gene TRBD1, 6 bases. Germline V gene lookup returns CDR1 MNHNS and CDR2 SASEGT. Trimming stripped 1 base from V and 2 bases from J, with 12 bases between. The CDR3 spans 16 residues. CDR3 amino acids: CASSEGQAVGNQPQHF. CDR3 coding DNA: TGTGCCAGCAGTGAAGGACAGGCGGTAGGCAATCAGCCCCAGCATTTT.

This clone was found a few times. V gene TRBV14 combines with J gene TRBJ1-5; D unclear. This CDR3 region has 13 residues. Trimming shortened V by 0 bases and J by 7 bases, and 7 bases separated the two germline ends. CDR1 and CDR2 from the germline V gene are SGHDN and FVKESK. CDR3 sequence: CASSQDTGQPQHF. The CDR3 region has the DNA TGTGCCAGCAGCCAAGATACGGGACAGCCCCAGCATTTT.

The chain employs TRBV7-6 and TRBJ2-3, with D possibly being TRBD2 (6 bases). V was clipped by 10 bases and J by 0 bases, with 17 bases between them. From germline, CDR1 is SGHVS and CDR2 FNYEAQ. The CDR3 runs 15 residues. In DNA, the CDR3 is TGTGCCACCGCACTAGCAGCTACTAGCACAGATACGCAGTATTTT. This encodes CATALAATSTDTQYF.

The chain has TRBV11-2 and TRBJ1-4; a possible D gene is TRBD1 (6 bases). V lost 5 bases and J lost 5, with 15 bases in between. Germline CDR1 is SGHAT and CDR2 is FQNNGV. CDR3 length: 15 amino acids. Written as DNA, the CDR3 is TGTGCCAGCAGCCTACGGACAGACCCAAATGAAAAACTGTTTTTT. Its translation is CASSLRTDPNEKLFF.

This clone was seen only a few times. The chain couples TRBV28 to TRBJ2-4, with D hard to call. The V gene lost 5 bases and the J gene lost 10 bases, with 9 bases spanning the gap. Per germline, CDR1 MDHEN and CDR2 SYDVKM. There are 11 residues in the CDR3. The CDR3 coding sequence is TGTGCCAGCAGTCCCCGTTCGATTCAGTACTTC. The encoded protein is CASSPRSIQYF.

This clone came up a few times. Mismatch with germline at one junction end may stem from a read error. V and J are TRBV15 and TRBJ1-5, with 7 bases fitting TRBD1. The CDR3 length is 14 residues. CDR1 is LNHNV and CDR2 is YYDKDF in the germline V gene (reference sequence). The CDR3 loop reads CATSGDRGNQPQHF. The CDR3 bases are TGTGCCACCAGCGGAGACAGGGGCAATCAGCCCCAGCATTTT.

The chain carries TRBV30 and TRBJ2-7; possibly TRBD2 for D (6 bases). CDR3 length: 15 amino acids. Germline CDR1 and CDR2: GTSNPN and SVGIG (reference sequence). V was trimmed by 4 bases and J by 0 bases, leaving 16 bases between them. CDR3 amino acids: CAWKLGRGTSYEQYF. DNA of the CDR3: TGTGCCTGGAAATTGGGCCGGGGGACCTCCTACGAGCAGTACTTC.

In nucleotides, the CDR3 is TGTGCCAGCAGCGTAGTCCGGGGTGGCGCAGATACGCAGTATTTT. It encodes CASSVVRGGADTQYF. J is TRBJ2-3 and V is TRBV9, with D possibly being TRBD2 (5 bases). This CDR3 comprises 15 residues. V was trimmed by 0 bases and J by 4 bases, leaving 12 bases between them. CDR1 SGDLS and CDR2 YYNGEE come from the germline V gene.

This clone was counted only a few times. This chain uses TRBV5-1 with TRBJ1-1; TRBD1 aligns across 8 bases. The J segment lost 2 bases and the V segment lost 5 bases, leaving 5 bases of the junction unmatched. The CDR3 has 14 residues. Germline lookup yields CDR1 SGHRS and CDR2 YFSETQ. The CDR3 nucleotides read TGCGCCAGCAGTTGGGGACAGGAAAACACTGAAGCTTTCTTT. It yields the protein CASSWGQENTEAFF.

This clone was detected only a few times. The chain uses TRBV7-9 and TRBJ2-1; 7 bases are shared with TRBD2. This CDR3 is 15 amino acids long. Per the germline V gene, CDR1 is SEHNR and CDR2 is FQNEAQ (reference sequence). Trimming took 3 bases from V and 5 from J; bases not matched to a gene: 7. This CDR3 is CASSLGGSSHNEQFF. CDR3 bases: TGTGCCAGCAGCTTGGGCGGGAGCTCTCACAATGAGCAGTTCTTC.

This clone has only a few counts. The V and J genes are TRBV11-2 and TRBJ2-2; weak D call: TRBD1 (5 bases). Trimming cost V 3 bases and J 0 bases, with 8 bases left between them. Germline V gene lookup returns CDR1 SGHAT and CDR2 FQNNGV. The CDR3 runs to 15 residues. The CDR3 region has the DNA TGTGCCAGCAGCTTGCAGGGATCGAACACCGGGGAGCTGTTTTTT. Its translation: CASSLQGSNTGELFF. The full variable domain, rest sourced from reference TRBV11-2 and TRBJ2-2, is EAGVAQSPRYKIIEKRQSVAFWCNPISGHATLYWYQQILGQGPKLLIQFQNNGVVDDSQLPKDRFSAERLKGVDSTLKIQPAKLEDSAVYLCASSLQGSNTGELFFGEGSRLTVL.

The chain has TRBV29-1 and TRBJ2-5; perhaps TRBD1 as D (5 bases). This CDR3 comprises 14 residues. Germline V lookup: CDR1 SQVTM, CDR2 ANQGSEA. The V gene lost 7 bases and the J gene lost 7 bases, with 22 bases spanning the gap. Here the CDR3 reads CSGHGRAAFGTQYF. The CDR3 DNA reads as TGCAGCGGGCATGGCAGGGCGGCCTTTGGGACCCAGTACTTC.